This T cell receptor (beta chain) derives from a study of blood T cell repertoires in COVID-19. Overall study context: Acute and convalescent COVID-19 specimens originated in the United States, Italy and Spain. Sample material is recorded as cDNA or gDNA derived from T cells, B-cell-depleted T cells, or PBMCs.

Germline CDR1 is MNHEY and CDR2 is SVGEGT. There are 15 residues in the CDR3. The ends lost 4 bases at V and 6 bases at J; junction bases unmatched: 7. All enrollees were roughly 18 to 90 years old and from about 25 US areas. Membership in each cohort depended on participant-reported clinical history. This table comes from immunoSEQ multiplex PCR, and its TCRdb copy is limited to in-frame clones, with some not included. The table shows about 200,000 clones, with 80% to 85% occurring only once. The source of this sequence is a man aged 35 to 55 who had recovered from COVID-19. The rearrangement links TRBV6-2 or TRBV6-3 to TRBJ2-1; 9 bases match TRBD1. The sequencing sample was made of PBMCs or T cells enriched from blood (not recorded which). CDR3 DNA: TGTGCCAGCAGTTTCCCGGGACAGGGCCCCAATGAGCAGTTCTTC. Translated: CASSFPGQGPNEQFF.